The subject of this entry is one TCR beta chain. Its antigen remains unidentified. Qualities for individual bases were not recorded, and no much larger clone is one base off. CDR1 and CDR2 are read off the germline V gene (reference sequence) as LNHDA and SQIVND. CDR3 length: 13 amino acids, cysteine to phenylalanine. The entry retains the CDR3 DNA only, 39 bases that are in frame from base 1. The germline V end is reduced by 5 bases and the J end by 7 bases; junction bases left unmatched: 3. The immunoSEQ Assay, a bias-controlled multiplex PCR, was used to amplify TCRbeta CDR3 regions from genomic DNA. Processing in the source paper ran as follows. The number of nucleated cells in each sample was estimated by amplification of reference gene primers within the assay. To quantify the absolute abundance of each unique TCRbeta CDR3 rearrangement, sequence reads were collapsed and filtered. For each sample, productive Simpson clonality was calculated as the square root of Simpson's diversity index over productive rearrangements. The table was pulled from immuneACCESS by TCRdb, which kept in-frame rearrangements only. Such tables lose some clones; where checked, under half of the loss comes from unresolved V genes, and the rest has no known cause. The DNA was the basis for D and trimming; V, J and clone size are from that table. This sample has about 330,000 clones in its table, and about 89% of those were observed once. The top ten clones comprise under 5.5% of the sample.

Enrolling through a virtual design, the prospective study's participants ranged in age from roughly 18 to 89 years and lived across 20 to 30 United States geographic areas. In the prospective study, participants were assigned to cohorts based on the clinical history participants reported in a screening survey and a study questionnaire. Recovered participants in ImmuneRACE Cohort 3 were defined as having two consecutive negative NP/OP PCR tests, clearance from a healthcare professional, or resolution of symptoms. In the prospective study, mobile phlebotomists collected whole blood, serum and a nasopharyngeal or oropharyngeal swab from each participant. Prospective study participants could optionally give additional blood draws and questionnaires over an approximately 2-month period. Prospective study blood samples were shipped either frozen or at room temperature before DNA extraction. This entry belongs to a study of blood T cell repertoires in COVID-19 (dated by TCRdb to 2019 to 2021). Concerning the study at large: Collaborator samples came from the United States, Italy and Spain and covered acute and convalescent phases of COVID-19. The prospective study material was composed of cDNA or gDNA derived from T cells, B-cell-depleted T cells, or PBMCs. Deeply sampled blood TCRbeta repertoires from subjects exposed to, actively infected with, or recovered from COVID-19 were included in the dataset. The repertoires were made available in a free public database intended to serve as a resource for research on the immune response to SARS-CoV-2. Samples came from the ongoing ImmuneRACE study (first 160 participants) plus 1,254 subjects from 6 global collaborators. Nearly every sample came with metadata listing a de-identified subject ID, COVID-19 status, age in years and sex. Where available, HLA class I and class II types were taken from metadata supplied by the sample provider and were not determined by assay-based typing.

Broader findings and caveats from the paper: The quantity of clinical and demographic metadata differed by source and by participant and was supplied without curation.

The TCR sequence derives from a woman younger than 45 who had recovered from COVID-19. The sequenced sample was PBMCs or T cells enriched from blood (not recorded which). The chain links TRBV19 with TRBJ1-5; 9 bases in the junction line up with TRBD1. The nucleotide sequence is TGTGCCAGTAGTCGGGACAGGGAACAGCCCCAGCATTTT. Translated, it reads CASSRDREQPQHF.